Below, 15 T cell receptor beta chains from the same sample are listed, as sequenced in a study of blood T cell repertoires in COVID-19. Libraries were prepared by immunoSEQ multiplex PCR; TCRdb keeps only in-frame clonotypes and omits some of them. The table lists 250,000 or so clones, 70% to 90% of them singletons. The material sequenced was peripheral blood. These receptor sequences come from an elderly man with acute or convalescent COVID-19.

The chain employs TRBV5-1 and TRBJ1-2; D might be TRBD1 (5 bases). The CDR3 is made up of 14 amino acids. Germline CDR1 is SGHRS and CDR2 is YFSETQ. V shed 4 bases and J shed 3 bases, with 13 bases lying between them. The CDR3 region is CASSVDIADYGYTF. CDR3 DNA: TGCGCCAGCAGCGTGGACATCGCTGACTATGGCTACACCTTC.

The chain joins TRBV19 to TRBJ2-3, with 8 bases that match TRBD2. CDR1 LNHDA and CDR2 SQIVND come from the germline V gene (reference sequence). V was clipped by 5 bases and J by 1 base; unmatched bases: 5. There are 15 residues in the CDR3. The CDR3 coding sequence is TGTGCCAGTAGTCCGCGGGGGGTAGGCACAGATACGCAGTATTTT. It codes for CASSPRGVGTDTQYF.

This clone was seen a single time. This chain links TRBV29-1 with TRBJ2-3, with 7 bases matching TRBD2. CDR3 length: 15 residues. Germline V CDR1 and CDR2: SQVTM, ANQGSEA. V lost 5 bases to trimming and J lost 4 bases; unmatched junction nucleotides: 12. CDR3 in amino acids: CSVWKGGRGADTQYF. CDR3 DNA sequence: TGCAGCGTTTGGAAGGGCGGGAGAGGGGCAGATACGCAGTATTTT.

The DNA for the CDR3 is TGTGCCAGCAGCTTTGTGGGACAGGGGAACACTGAAGCTTTCTTT. Translating it yields CASSFVGQGNTEAFF. V and J are TRBV7-9 and TRBJ1-1, with TRBD1 identical over 9 bases. CDR3 length: 15 residues. In germline, CDR1 is SEHNR, CDR2 FQNEAQ (reference sequence). The trim removed 3 bases at V and 1 base at J, leaving 3 bases unmatched.

The chain uses TRBV5-1 and TRBJ2-5; D is ambiguous. CDR3 length: 12 residues. Per germline, CDR1 SGHRS and CDR2 YFSETQ. The V end was cut by 5 bases, the J end by 1 base, with 6 bases between. The CDR3 region has the DNA TGCGCCAGCAGTTCCCTCCAAGAGACCCAGTACTTC. This gives the protein CASSSLQETQYF.

The rearrangement uses TRBV25-1 and TRBJ2-5, with D possibly being TRBD1 (5 bases). Germline lookup yields CDR1 MGHDK and CDR2 SYGVNS. CDR3 size: 15 residues. V was shortened by 3 bases and J by 1 base, with 12 bases between the two germline ends. CDR3 amino acids: CASSDPPTGQETQYF. CDR3 DNA: TGTGCCAGCAGTGACCCACCTACAGGCCAAGAGACCCAGTACTTC.

In its sample, this clone was seen once. This specimen includes other DNA sequences encoding the same CDR3. The chain is built from TRBV6-5 and TRBJ1-2, with D uncertain. This CDR3 is built from 14 residues. V was clipped by 2 bases and J by 0 bases, with 7 bases between them. The V gene's germline CDR1 is MNHEY and CDR2 SVGAGI. The CDR3 coding sequence is TGTGCCAGCAGTTACAACGGAGCTAACTATGGCTACACCTTC. Protein: CASSYNGANYGYTF.

The V gene is TRBV28, the J gene TRBJ2-2; perhaps TRBD1 as D (5 bases). Germline values: CDR1 MDHEN, CDR2 SYDVKM. The CDR3 consists of 15 residues. With 7 bases removed from V and 1 base from J, the gap between germline ends came to 13 bases. CDR3 sequence (DNA): TGTGCCAGCACCACAGGTGGCTTGAACACCGGGGAGCTGTTTTTT. Protein sequence: CASTTGGLNTGELFF.

The chain carries TRBV6-1 and TRBJ1-1; D call uncertain. The V end lost 2 bases, the J end lost 1 base, and 14 bases lay between the germline ends. From germline, CDR1 is MNHNS and CDR2 SASEGT. The CDR3 length is 16 residues. The CDR3 here is CASSENINIWNTEAFF. The DNA of the CDR3 is TGTGCCAGCAGTGAAAACATAAACATCTGGAACACTGAAGCTTTCTTT.

This chain uses TRBV5-6 with TRBJ2-5, with D possibly matching TRBD2 (5 bases). V gave up 0 bases and J gave up 10 bases, with 13 bases separating them. Looked up from germline, CDR1 is SGHDT and CDR2 is YYEEEE. The CDR3 runs to 13 residues. In DNA form, the CDR3 reads TGTGCCAGCAGCTTGGGACGTCCCCGGGACCAGTACTTC. Protein: CASSLGRPRDQYF. Supplemented by reference TRBV5-6 and TRBJ2-5, the full variable domain reads DAGVTQSPTHLIKTRGQQVTLRCSPKSGHDTVSWYQQALGQGPQFIFQYYEEEERQRGNFPDRFSGHQFPNYSSELNVNALLLGDSALYLCASSLGRPRDQYFGPGTRLLVL.

The chain carries TRBV10-3 and TRBJ2-2; 7 bases are shared with TRBD2. The CDR3 totals 18 residues. The germline V gene has CDR1 ENHRY and CDR2 SYGVKD. The junction had 8 bases not matched to a gene; V was cut back by 1 base and J by 0 bases. The CDR3: CAISELGGGPSNTGELFF. The CDR3 nucleotides read TGTGCCATCAGTGAGTTGGGGGGGGGACCCTCGAACACCGGGGAGCTGTTTTTT.

The chain couples TRBV5-6 to TRBJ1-1; no firm D call. This CDR3 comprises 16 residues. Germline V gene sequence: CDR1 SGHDT, CDR2 YYEEEE. V lost 1 base and J 0 bases, leaving 13 bases between the germline ends. The CDR3 DNA follows: TGTGCCAGCAGCTTGACACCATTCCTCATGAACACTGAAGCTTTCTTT. It encodes CASSLTPFLMNTEAFF.

The chain employs TRBV4-2 and TRBJ2-3; 13 bases align to TRBD2. The CDR3 spans 17 residues. V lost 1 base and J lost 7; bases outside the gene matches: 8. Per germline, CDR1 LGHNA and CDR2 YNFKEQ. The CDR3, as DNA: TGTGCCAGCAGCCAAGGGGAAGGGACTAGCGGGGCCCATACGCAGTATTTT. Its protein is CASSQGEGTSGAHTQYF.

The CDR3 loop reads CASSSTANTEAFF. The CDR3 DNA reads TGTGCCAGCAGCTCCACAGCGAACACTGAAGCTTTCTTT. This sequence joins TRBV3-1 (or the pseudogene TRBV3-2) and TRBJ1-1; D not certain. V was shortened by 5 bases and J by 1 base, with 8 bases between the two germline ends. The length of the CDR3 is 13 residues. Per germline, CDR1 LGHDT and CDR2 YNNKEL (reference sequence).

This sequence joins TRBV25-1 and TRBJ2-1, with D possibly being TRBD2 (7 bases). The CDR3 is made up of 15 amino acids. V was cut by 8 bases and J by 8 bases, with 22 bases left in between. Germline-derived CDR1 and CDR2 are MGHDK and SYGVNS. This CDR3 reads CASAKGGRLRDEQFF. In nucleotides, the CDR3 is TGTGCCAGCGCAAAGGGGGGGCGGTTAAGGGATGAGCAGTTCTTC.